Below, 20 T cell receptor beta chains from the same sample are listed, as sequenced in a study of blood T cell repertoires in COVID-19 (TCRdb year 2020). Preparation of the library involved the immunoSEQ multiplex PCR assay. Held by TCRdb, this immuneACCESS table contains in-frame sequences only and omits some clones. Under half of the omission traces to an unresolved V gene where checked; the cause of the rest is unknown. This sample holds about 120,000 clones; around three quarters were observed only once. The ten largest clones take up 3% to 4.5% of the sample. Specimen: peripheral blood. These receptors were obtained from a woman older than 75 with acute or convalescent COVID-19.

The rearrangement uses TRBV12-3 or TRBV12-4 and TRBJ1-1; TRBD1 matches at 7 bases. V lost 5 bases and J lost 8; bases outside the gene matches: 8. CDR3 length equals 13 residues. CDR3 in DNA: TGTGCCAGCAGTAACCGGGACAGACCAGAAGCTTTCTTT. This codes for CASSNRDRPEAFF.

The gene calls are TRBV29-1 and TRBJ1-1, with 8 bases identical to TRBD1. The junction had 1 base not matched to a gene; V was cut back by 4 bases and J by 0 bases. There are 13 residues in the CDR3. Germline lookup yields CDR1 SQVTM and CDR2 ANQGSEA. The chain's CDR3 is CSVATGVNTEAFF. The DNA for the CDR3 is TGCAGCGTTGCGACAGGGGTGAACACTGAAGCTTTCTTT.

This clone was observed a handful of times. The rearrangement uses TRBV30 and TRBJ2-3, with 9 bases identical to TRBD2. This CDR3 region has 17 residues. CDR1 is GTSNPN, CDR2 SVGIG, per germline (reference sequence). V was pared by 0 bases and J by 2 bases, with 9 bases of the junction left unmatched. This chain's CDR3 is CAWSVEWGLAYTDTQYF. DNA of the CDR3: TGTGCCTGGAGTGTAGAGTGGGGACTAGCTTACACAGATACGCAGTATTTT.

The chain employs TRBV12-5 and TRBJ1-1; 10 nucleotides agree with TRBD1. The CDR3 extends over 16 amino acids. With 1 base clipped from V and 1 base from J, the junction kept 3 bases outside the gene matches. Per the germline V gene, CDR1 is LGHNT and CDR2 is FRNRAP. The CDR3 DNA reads TGTGCTAGTGGTTTGGGACAGGGGGCCGGGAACACTGAAGCTTTCTTT. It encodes CASGLGQGAGNTEAFF.

The CDR3 DNA is TGCGCCAGCAGCCTTGGGACTAGCGGGAGGGCCGGGGAGACCCAGTACTTC. Amino acid sequence: CASSLGTSGRAGETQYF. V usage is TRBV4-3 and J usage is TRBJ2-5; the match to TRBD2 covers 16 bases. J was trimmed by 5 bases and V by 4 bases; bases with no gene match: 7. This CDR3 has 17 residues. CDR1 is LGHNA, CDR2 YSLEER, per germline.

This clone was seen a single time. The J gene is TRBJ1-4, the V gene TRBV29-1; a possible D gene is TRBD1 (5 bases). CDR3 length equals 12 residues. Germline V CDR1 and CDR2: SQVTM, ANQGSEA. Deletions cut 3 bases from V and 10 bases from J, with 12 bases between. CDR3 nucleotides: TGCAGCGTTGAGGGGGGAGACGCAAAACTGTTTTTT. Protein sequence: CSVEGGDAKLFF.

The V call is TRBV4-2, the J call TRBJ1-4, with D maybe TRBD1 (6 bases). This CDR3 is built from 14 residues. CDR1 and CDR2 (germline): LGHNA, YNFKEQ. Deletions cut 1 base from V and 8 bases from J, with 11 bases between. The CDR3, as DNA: TGTGCCAGCAGCCAAGGTCAGGGGTGGGAAAAACTGTTTTTT. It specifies CASSQGQGWEKLFF.

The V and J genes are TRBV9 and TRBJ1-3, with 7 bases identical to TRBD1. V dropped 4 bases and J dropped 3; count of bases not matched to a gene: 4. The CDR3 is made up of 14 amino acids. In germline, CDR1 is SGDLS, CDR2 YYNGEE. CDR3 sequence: CASSPRDSGNTIYF. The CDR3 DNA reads TGTGCCAGCAGCCCCAGGGACAGTGGAAACACCATATATTTT.

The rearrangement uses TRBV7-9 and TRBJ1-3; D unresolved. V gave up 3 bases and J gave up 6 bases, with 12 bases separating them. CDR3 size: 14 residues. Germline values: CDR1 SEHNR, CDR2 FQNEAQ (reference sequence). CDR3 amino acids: CASSFSQTPNTIYF. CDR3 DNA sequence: TGTGCCAGCAGCTTTTCCCAGACTCCAAACACCATATATTTT.

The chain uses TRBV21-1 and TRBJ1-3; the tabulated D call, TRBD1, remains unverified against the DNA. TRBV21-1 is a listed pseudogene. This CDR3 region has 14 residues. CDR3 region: CASSNRGLGNTIYF. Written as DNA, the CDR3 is TGTGCCAGCAGCAACAGGGGGCTTGGAAACACCATATATTTT.

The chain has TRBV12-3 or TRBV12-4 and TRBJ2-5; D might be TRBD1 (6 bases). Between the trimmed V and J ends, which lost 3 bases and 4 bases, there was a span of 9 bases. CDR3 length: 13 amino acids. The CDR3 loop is CASSFQGPETQYF. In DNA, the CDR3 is TGTGCCAGCAGTTTCCAGGGGCCAGAGACCCAGTACTTC.

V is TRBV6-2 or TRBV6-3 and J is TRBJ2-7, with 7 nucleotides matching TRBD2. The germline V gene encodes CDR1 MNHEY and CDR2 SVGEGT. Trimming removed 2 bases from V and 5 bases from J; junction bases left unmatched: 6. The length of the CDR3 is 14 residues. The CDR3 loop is CASSYGGSRNEQYF. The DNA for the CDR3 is TGTGCCAGCAGTTACGGCGGGAGTCGGAACGAGCAGTACTTC.

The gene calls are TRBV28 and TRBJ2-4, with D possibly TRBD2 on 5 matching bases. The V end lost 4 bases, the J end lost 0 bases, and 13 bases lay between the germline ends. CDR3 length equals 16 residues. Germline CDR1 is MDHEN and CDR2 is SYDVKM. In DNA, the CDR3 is TGTGCCAGCAGTTCCACCGGGATCCTAGCCAAAAACATTCAGTACTTC. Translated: CASSSTGILAKNIQYF.

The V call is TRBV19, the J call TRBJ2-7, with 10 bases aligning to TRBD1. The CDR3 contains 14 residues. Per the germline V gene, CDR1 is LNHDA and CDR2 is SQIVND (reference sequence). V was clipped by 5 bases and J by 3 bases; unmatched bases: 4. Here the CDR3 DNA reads TGTGCCAGTAGTTTCCGGGACAGGGGCTACGAGCAGTACTTC. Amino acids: CASSFRDRGYEQYF. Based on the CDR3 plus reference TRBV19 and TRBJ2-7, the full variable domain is DGGITQSPKYLFRKEGQNVTLSCEQNLNHDAMYWYRQDPGQGLRLIYYSQIVNDFQKGDIAEGYSVSREKKESFPLTVTSAQKNPTAFYLCASSFRDRGYEQYFGPGTRLTVT.

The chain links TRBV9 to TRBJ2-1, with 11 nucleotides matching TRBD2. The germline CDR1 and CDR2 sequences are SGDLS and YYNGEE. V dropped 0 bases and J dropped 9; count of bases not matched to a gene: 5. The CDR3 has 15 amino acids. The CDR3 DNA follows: TGTGCCAGCAGCGTAGGGACTAGCGGGTTGGGTGAGCAGTTCTTC. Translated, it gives CASSVGTSGLGEQFF.

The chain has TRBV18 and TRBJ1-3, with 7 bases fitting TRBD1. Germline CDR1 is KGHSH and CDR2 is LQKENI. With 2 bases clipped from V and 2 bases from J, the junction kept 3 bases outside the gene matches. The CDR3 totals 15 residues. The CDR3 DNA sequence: TGTGCCAGCTCACCAGACAGGGTGGCTGGAAACACCATATATTTT. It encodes CASSPDRVAGNTIYF.

The CDR3 region is CASSATQGSYGYTF. CDR3 nucleotides: TGTGCCAGCAGCGCCACACAGGGATCTTATGGCTACACCTTC. The gene calls are TRBV7-9 and TRBJ1-2; D may be TRBD1 (6 bases). Germline V gene data show CDR1 as SEHNR and CDR2 as FQNEAQ (reference sequence). V lost 5 bases and J lost 5, with 15 bases in between. The CDR3 is 14 residues long.

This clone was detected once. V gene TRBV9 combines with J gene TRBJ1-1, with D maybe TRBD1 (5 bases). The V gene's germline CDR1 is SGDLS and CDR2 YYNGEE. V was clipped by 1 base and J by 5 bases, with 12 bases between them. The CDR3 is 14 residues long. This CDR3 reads CASSVRQGGTEAFF. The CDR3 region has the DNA TGTGCCAGCAGCGTAAGGCAGGGCGGAACTGAAGCTTTCTTT.

CDR3 nucleotide sequence: TGTGCCAGCAGCGACAGGGTCGCGGACACCGGGGAGCTGTTTTTT. Residues: CASSDRVADTGELFF. The J gene is TRBJ2-2, the V gene TRBV7-3; 7 nucleotides match TRBD1. With 5 bases clipped from V and 3 bases from J, the junction kept 6 bases outside the gene matches. This CDR3 region has 15 residues. Germline CDR1 is SGHTA and CDR2 is FQGTGA.

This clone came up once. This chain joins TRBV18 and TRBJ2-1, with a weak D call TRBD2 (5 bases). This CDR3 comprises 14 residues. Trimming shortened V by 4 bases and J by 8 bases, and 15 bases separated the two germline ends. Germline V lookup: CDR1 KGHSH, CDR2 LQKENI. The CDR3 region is CASSRNSVNHEQFF. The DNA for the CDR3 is TGTGCCAGCTCACGGAATAGCGTGAACCATGAGCAGTTCTTC. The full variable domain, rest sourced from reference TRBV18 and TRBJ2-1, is NAGVMQNPRHLVRRRGQEARLRCSPMKGHSHVYWYRQLPEEGLKFMVYLQKENIIDESGMPKERFSAEFPKEGPSILRIQQVVRGDSAAYFCASSRNSVNHEQFFGPGTRLTVL.